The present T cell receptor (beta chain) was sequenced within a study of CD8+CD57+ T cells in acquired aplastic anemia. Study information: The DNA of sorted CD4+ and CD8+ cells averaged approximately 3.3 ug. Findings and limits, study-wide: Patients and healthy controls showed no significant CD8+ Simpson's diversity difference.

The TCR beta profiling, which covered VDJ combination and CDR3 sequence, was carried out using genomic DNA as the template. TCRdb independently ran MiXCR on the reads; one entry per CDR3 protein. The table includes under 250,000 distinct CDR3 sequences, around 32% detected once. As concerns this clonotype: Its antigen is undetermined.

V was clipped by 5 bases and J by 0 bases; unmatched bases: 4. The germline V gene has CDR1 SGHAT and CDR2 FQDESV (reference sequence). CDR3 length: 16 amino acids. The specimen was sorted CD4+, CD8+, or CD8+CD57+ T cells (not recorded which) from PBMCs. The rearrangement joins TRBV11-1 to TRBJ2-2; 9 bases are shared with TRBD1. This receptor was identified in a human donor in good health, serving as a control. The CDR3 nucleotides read TGTGCCAGCAGCCCCCGACAGGGGGCGAACACCGGGGAGCTGTTTTTT. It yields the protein CASSPRQGANTGELFF.